This T cell receptor beta chain was sequenced in a study of cytomegalovirus exposure and HLA in healthy donors. PCR primers comprised 60 Vbeta and 13 Jbeta primers. Clones were sequenced by immunoSEQ multiplex PCR, and TCRdb holds only the in-frame ones, with some missing. The sample lists about 150,000 clones, 65% to 75% occurring once. A word on this clone: The target antigen is unknown.

Germline V lookup: CDR1 LNHDA, CDR2 SQIVND (reference sequence). CDR3 length: 13 residues. V was pared by 3 bases and J by 8 bases, with 5 bases of the junction left unmatched. Study outcomes and limitations: Most likely, a cluster of highly shared sequence variants arose as a sequencing artifact. Presence/absence analyses assumed roughly uniform sequencing depth across donors, which may not hold. Beyond CMV serostatus, there was no information to go on about immune exposure. DRB1 had the most TCR associations and HLA-C the fewest, a later analysis found, with rates varying by HLA locus.

Sequenced material: PBMCs. This clonotype was obtained from a man younger than 40 in good health and CMV-seronegative. This sequence joins TRBV19 and TRBJ1-2; 8 bases line up with TRBD1. The CDR3 DNA follows: TGTGCCAGTAGTATCGGACAGGGTGAGGGCTACACCTTC. The encoded protein is CASSIGQGEGYTF.